This TCR beta chain was retrieved from a study of T cell changes during pregnancy in multiple sclerosis. Method: immunoSEQ multiplex PCR; TCRdb's copy keeps in-frame clones and lacks some. The sample holds roughly 49,000 clones, over 85% seen once. Trimming cost V 2 bases and J 6 bases; bases outside gene matches: 11. The CDR3 totals 15 residues. The germline CDR1 and CDR2 sequences are SGHDT and YYEEEE. The receptor comes from a female donor with multiple sclerosis, enrolled in a pregnancy study. The sequenced sample was CD8+ T cells from peripheral blood mononuclear cells, obtained after pregnancy. The chain has TRBV5-6 and TRBJ2-7, with 7 bases fitting TRBD1. As DNA, the CDR3 is TGTGCCAGCAGCTTTAGGACAGGACCCCCGTCCGAGCAGTACTTC. Translated, it gives CASSFRTGPPSEQYF.